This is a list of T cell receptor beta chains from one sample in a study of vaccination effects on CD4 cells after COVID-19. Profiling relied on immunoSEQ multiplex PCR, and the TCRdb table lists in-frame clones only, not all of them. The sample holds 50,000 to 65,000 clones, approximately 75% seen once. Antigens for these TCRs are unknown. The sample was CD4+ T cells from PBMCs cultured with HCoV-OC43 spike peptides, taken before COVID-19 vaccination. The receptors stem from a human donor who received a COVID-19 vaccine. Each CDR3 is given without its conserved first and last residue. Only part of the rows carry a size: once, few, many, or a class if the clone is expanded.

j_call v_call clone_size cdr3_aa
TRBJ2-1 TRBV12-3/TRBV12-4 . ASSRAEYNEQF
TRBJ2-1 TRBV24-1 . ATSDTTGGSYNEQF
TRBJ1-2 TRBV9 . ASSVGGAFNYGYT
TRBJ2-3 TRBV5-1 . ASSLGPSGGPADTQY
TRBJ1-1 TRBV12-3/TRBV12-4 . ASSVRGAEAF
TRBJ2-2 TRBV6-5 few ASSRDRDGELF
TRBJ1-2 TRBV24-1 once ATSWGFNYGYT
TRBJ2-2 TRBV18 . ASSLNGILNTGELF
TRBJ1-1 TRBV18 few ASSPQGANTEAF
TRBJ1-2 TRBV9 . ASSVIQGYGYT
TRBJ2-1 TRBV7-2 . ASSFLGFYNEQF
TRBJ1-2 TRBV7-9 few ASSPQTGGNGYT
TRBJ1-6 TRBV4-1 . ASSQVAGGPLH
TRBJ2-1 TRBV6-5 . ASSFDSAYNEQF
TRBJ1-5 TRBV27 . ASSSNRGRQPQH
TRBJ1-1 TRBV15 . ATSRDGSAVVDMNTEAF
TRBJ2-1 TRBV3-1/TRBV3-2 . ASGTRQGADNEQF
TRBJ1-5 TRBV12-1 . ASSSGGPLSQH
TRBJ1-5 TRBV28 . ASTRGMGSNQPQH
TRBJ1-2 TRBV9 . ASSVVSRGGGRDGYT
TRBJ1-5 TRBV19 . ASSSLQGGQPQH
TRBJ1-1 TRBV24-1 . ATSVGWGAYTEAF
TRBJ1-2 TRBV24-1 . ATSDRGSSGYT
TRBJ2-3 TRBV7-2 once ASSVDRAADTQY
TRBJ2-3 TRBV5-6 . ASSLYQAGGAGTQY
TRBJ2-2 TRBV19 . ASMGGSNTGELF
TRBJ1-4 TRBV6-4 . ASSAKGGATNEKLF
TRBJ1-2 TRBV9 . ASSVGVGGYT
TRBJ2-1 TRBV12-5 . ASGSQKGDSYNEQF
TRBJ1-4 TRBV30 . AWAGQLNEKLF
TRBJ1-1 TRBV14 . ASSQDLGIGNTEAF
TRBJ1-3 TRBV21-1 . ASSMTDIGNTIY
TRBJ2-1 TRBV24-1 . ATSDHSYNEQF
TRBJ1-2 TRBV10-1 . ASSETRDSYGYT
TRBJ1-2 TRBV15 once ATSREIDGQDGYT
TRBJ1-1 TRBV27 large ASKAGRTEAF
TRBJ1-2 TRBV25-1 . ASSGGYGYT
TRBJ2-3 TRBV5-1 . ASSLGLGVRSTDTQY
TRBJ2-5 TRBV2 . ASSERGTETQY
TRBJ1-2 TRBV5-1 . ASSLQGVVSYGYT
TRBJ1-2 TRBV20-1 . SASLTAQLRGYT
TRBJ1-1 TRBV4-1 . ASSQFRTSDTEAF
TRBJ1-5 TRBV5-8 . ASSVGQGSNSNQPQH
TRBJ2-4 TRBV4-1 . ASSQSLGAKNIQY
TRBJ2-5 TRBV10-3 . AISDVAGGRETQY
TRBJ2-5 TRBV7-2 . ASSLGRQETQY
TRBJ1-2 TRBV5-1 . ASSPSGGNWGYT
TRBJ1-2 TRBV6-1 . ASSERRSPFGGYT
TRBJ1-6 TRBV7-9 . ASSLNHNNSPLH